Below, 20 T cell receptor beta chains from the same sample are listed, as sequenced in a study of blood T cell repertoires in COVID-19. Profiled with immunoSEQ multiplex PCR; TCRdb holds only in-frame clones, not every one. The sample has 250,000 to 350,000 clones; around nine tenths are singletons. Sequencing was performed on peripheral blood. The receptors derive from a woman in her twenties or thirties with COVID-19, enrolled during active disease.

The V call is TRBV10-2, the J call TRBJ1-1; tentatively, D is TRBD1 (5 bases). Looked up from germline, CDR1 is WSHSY and CDR2 is SAAADI. The CDR3 has 13 amino acids. The V gene lost 2 bases and the J gene lost 10 bases, with 14 bases spanning the gap. CDR3 nucleotide sequence: TGCGCCAGCAGTGAGGACGGAAGGAGGGGAGCTTTCTTT. This gives the protein CASSEDGRRGAFF.

The rearrangement uses TRBV5-1 and TRBJ1-5, with TRBD1 matching over 8 bases. Germline V CDR1 and CDR2: SGHRS, YFSETQ. The CDR3 totals 14 residues. The junction had 6 bases not matched to a gene; V was cut back by 3 bases and J by 7 bases. CDR3 coding DNA: TGCGCCAGCAGCTCTGGACAGGGACAACAGCCCCAGCATTTT. As protein: CASSSGQGQQPQHF.

The V call is TRBV7-2, the J call TRBJ2-7; D possibly corresponds to TRBD2 (7 bases). V dropped 2 bases and J dropped 7 bases, with 18 bases sitting between them. Per germline, CDR1 SGHTA and CDR2 FQGNSA. This CDR3 has 15 residues. The chain's CDR3 is CASSLMAGAPKEQYF. For the CDR3, the DNA is TGTGCCAGCAGCTTAATGGCGGGGGCCCCTAAAGAGCAGTACTTC.

The chain has TRBV6-5 and TRBJ1-6; possibly TRBD1 for D (5 bases). V was pared by 6 bases and J by 10 bases, with 16 bases between. Germline CDR1 MNHEY, CDR2 SVGAGI. This CDR3 has 14 amino acids. The CDR3 is CASRLQGKDSPLHF. CDR3 bases: TGTGCCAGCAGACTCCAGGGTAAAGACTCACCCCTCCACTTT.

This clone came up once. The chain carries TRBV30 and TRBJ1-1; possible D gene TRBD1, 6 bases. V shed 4 bases and J shed 1 base, with 16 bases lying between them. This CDR3 comprises 15 residues. Germline V lookup: CDR1 GTSNPN, CDR2 SVGIG (reference sequence). The CDR3 nucleotides read TGTGCCTGGAATTCCCGCTGGGGACAGAACACTGAAGCTTTCTTT. Protein product: CAWNSRWGQNTEAFF.

The chain employs TRBV6-2 or TRBV6-3 and TRBJ2-7; tentative D call: TRBD1 (6 bases). The CDR3 has 15 residues. The ends were cut back, 4 bases at V and 3 bases at J, with 16 bases in the middle. Germline V CDR1 and CDR2: MNHEY, SVGEGT. DNA for the CDR3: TGTGCCAGCAGTTTCCCCCCCGGGACACGCTACGAGCAGTACTTC. Translating it yields CASSFPPGTRYEQYF.

The chain joins TRBV28 to TRBJ1-2; D uncertain. The CDR3 spans 12 residues. V lost 5 bases and J lost 4, with 8 bases in between. Looked up from germline, CDR1 is MDHEN and CDR2 is SYDVKM. The CDR3 spells CASSAQVYGYTF. The CDR3 bases are TGTGCCAGCAGTGCGCAGGTCTATGGCTACACCTTC.

The chain carries TRBV10-3 and TRBJ2-7; 9 bases fit TRBD1. The CDR3 covers 16 residues. Trimming removed 3 bases from V and 3 bases from J; junction bases left unmatched: 9. Germline lookup yields CDR1 ENHRY and CDR2 SYGVKD. CDR3 DNA: TGTGCCATCAGTGATGGGGACAGGGACCCCATCTACGAGCAGTACTTC. It yields the protein CAISDGDRDPIYEQYF.

This clone showed up just once. This rearrangement joins TRBV7-6 to TRBJ2-2; 10 bases match TRBD2. The CDR3 sequence is 18 residues long. V lost 1 base and J lost 6; bases outside the gene matches: 11. From germline, CDR1 is SGHVS and CDR2 FNYEAQ. In DNA, the CDR3 is TGTGCCAGCAGCTTAGGGACTAGCGGAGTCAGATCCCCCGGGGAGCTGTTTTTT. Translating gives CASSLGTSGVRSPGELFF.

V is TRBV28 and J is TRBJ2-5; D is undetermined. The CDR3 is 12 residues long. Trimming removed 8 bases at V and 3 bases at J, with 10 bases between. Germline V CDR1 and CDR2: MDHEN, SYDVKM. The CDR3 reads CASERTEETQYF. The CDR3 DNA follows: TGTGCCAGCGAGCGCACCGAAGAGACCCAGTACTTC. The variable domain in full, with the rest retrieved from reference TRBV28 and TRBJ2-5, is DVKVTQSSRYLVKRTGEKVFLECVQDMDHENMFWYRQDPGLGLRLIYFSYDVKMKEKGDIPEGYSVSREKKERFSLILESASTNQTSMYLCASERTEETQYFGPGTRLLVL.

This sequence joins TRBV6-6 and TRBJ1-6; 10 bases line up with TRBD1. Germline lookup yields CDR1 MNHNY and CDR2 SVGAGI (reference sequence). With V trimmed by 6 bases and J by 10 bases, 6 bases remained unmatched. The CDR3 contains 14 residues. As DNA, the CDR3 is TGTGCCAGCAGCTTGACAGGGGGCGGATCACCCCTCCACTTT. This encodes CASSLTGGGSPLHF.

The chain recombines TRBV5-4 with TRBJ2-7; TRBD2 might be the D (6 bases). Germline V lookup: CDR1 SGHNT, CDR2 YYREEE (reference sequence). V was pared by 4 bases and J by 2 bases, with 13 bases between. The CDR3 spans 14 residues. As DNA, the CDR3 is TGTGCCAGCAGCGCGACTAGGGCCACCTACGAGCAGTACTTC. It specifies CASSATRATYEQYF.

The chain carries TRBV19 and TRBJ2-5; 12 nucleotides line up with TRBD2. CDR3 length equals 14 residues. The ends lost 4 bases at V and 5 bases at J; junction bases unmatched: 2. Per the germline V gene, CDR1 is LNHDA and CDR2 is SQIVND (reference sequence). This chain's CDR3 is CASSRLAGGETQYF. CDR3 nucleotides: TGTGCCAGTAGTAGGCTAGCGGGAGGGGAGACCCAGTACTTC.

This clone showed up just once. The chain links TRBV12-5 to TRBJ2-1; 12 nucleotides agree with TRBD2. V dropped 2 bases and J dropped 4; count of bases not matched to a gene: 6. Germline V gene lookup returns CDR1 LGHNT and CDR2 FRNRAP. The CDR3 has 17 residues. CDR3 region: CASGLTSLAGGYNEQFF. Written as DNA, the CDR3 is TGTGCTAGTGGTTTGACCTCGCTAGCGGGAGGGTACAATGAGCAGTTCTTC. The full variable domain, its missing parts supplied by reference TRBV12-5 and TRBJ2-1, is DARVTQTPRHKVTEMGQEVTMRCQPILGHNTVFWYRQTMMQGLELLAYFRNRAPLDDSGMPKDRFSAEMPDATLATLKIQPSEPRDSAVYFCASGLTSLAGGYNEQFFGPGTRLTVL.

The V call is TRBV9, the J call TRBJ1-2; D not resolved. The CDR3 runs to 14 residues. Germline CDR1 is SGDLS and CDR2 is YYNGEE. V shed 0 bases and J shed 4 bases, with 10 bases lying between them. Here the CDR3 DNA reads TGTGCCAGCAGCGTAGGAGATGCGGTCTATGGCTACACCTTC. It specifies CASSVGDAVYGYTF.

This chain joins TRBV5-1 and TRBJ2-5, with 7 bases lining up with TRBD1. CDR1 is SGHRS, CDR2 YFSETQ, per germline. The V and J ends lost 4 bases and 1 base, in that order; junction bases with no gene match: 4. The CDR3 is made up of 14 amino acids. CDR3 sequence reads: CASSPRQGQETQYF. In DNA, the CDR3 is TGCGCCAGCAGCCCGAGACAGGGCCAAGAGACCCAGTACTTC.

The gene calls are TRBV2 and TRBJ2-7, with 7 positions matching TRBD1. The germline gives CDR1 SNHLY, CDR2 FYNNEI. Germline trimming cut 6 bases from V and 5 bases from J; bases unmatched to any gene: 7. This CDR3 is built from 13 residues. Written as DNA, the CDR3 is TGTGCCAGCAGGGCAGACAGGGTGGACGAGCAGTACTTC. Protein sequence: CASRADRVDEQYF.

This sequence joins TRBV28 and TRBJ1-6; TRBD1 aligns across 11 bases. Trimming at V came to 7 bases and at J to 9 bases, leaving 5 bases not matched to a gene. The CDR3 extends over 14 amino acids. Per germline, CDR1 MDHEN and CDR2 SYDVKM. CDR3 protein: CASTPDRGLSPLHF. In DNA form, the CDR3 reads TGTGCCAGCACTCCGGACAGGGGGCTTTCACCCCTCCACTTT.

The chain recombines TRBV28 with TRBJ1-5; tentative D call: TRBD1 (6 bases). Looked up from germline, CDR1 is MDHEN and CDR2 is SYDVKM. V was trimmed by 2 bases and J by 3 bases, leaving 8 bases between them. The CDR3 totals 14 residues. CDR3 sequence (DNA): TGTGCCAGCAGTTTAACAGGGAACAATCAGCCCCAGCATTTT. Translated, it gives CASSLTGNNQPQHF.

The rearrangement links TRBV27 to TRBJ1-4; 9 nucleotides line up with TRBD1. The length of the CDR3 is 16 residues. Germline loops: CDR1 MNHEY, CDR2 SMNVEV (reference sequence). J lost 0 bases, V lost 7 bases, and 6 bases had no gene match. CDR3 in DNA: TGTGCCAGCAAAACAGGGGGCCTTGCAACTAATGAAAAACTGTTTTTT. It codes for CASKTGGLATNEKLFF.